The 29 T cell receptor beta chains below come from one sample, sequenced in a study of OX40 agonist ivuxolimab in advanced cancers. Libraries were built with the immunoSEQ multiplex PCR assay. Sourced from immuneACCESS, this table was stored by TCRdb with only in-frame sequences that have V and J called. A share of the clones is absent; for the studies checked, an unresolved V gene accounts for under half, and the remainder has no known explanation. This sample lists 60,000 to 75,000 clones; roughly 80% were detected once. The top ten clonotypes cover approximately 1% of the sample. Sample: CD4+ or CD8+ T cells sorted from blood, taken in a trial of the OX40 agonist ivuxolimab. Every receptor here comes from an adult with an advanced solid tumor such as melanoma, head and neck, liver or kidney cancer.

V usage is TRBV30 and J usage is TRBJ2-5; 8 bases are a match to TRBD2. Trimming removed 3 bases from V and 2 bases from J; junction bases left unmatched: 5. In germline, CDR1 is GTSNPN, CDR2 SVGIG (reference sequence). CDR3 length: 14 amino acids. The CDR3, as DNA: TGTGCCTGGAGAGGTCGGGGGGGTCAAGAGACCCAGTACTTC. This gives the protein CAWRGRGGQETQYF.

This clone was detected only once. This chain connects TRBV5-5 to TRBJ2-7; possibly TRBD1 or TRBD2 for D (6 bases each). The CDR3 extends over 15 amino acids. Germline-derived CDR1 and CDR2 are SGHKS and YYEKEE (reference sequence). V was pared by 0 bases and J by 6 bases, with 16 bases between. CDR3 bases: TGTGCCAGCAGCTTGGCCGGGGGCTCAGGGATCGAGCAGTACTTC. It is translated as CASSLAGGSGIEQYF.

The chain's CDR3 is CASSLDLGGTDTQYF. CDR3 in DNA: TGTGCCAGCAGCTTAGATCTTGGGGGCACAGATACGCAGTATTTT. The V and J genes are TRBV11-2 and TRBJ2-3; D is uncertain. Trimming pared 0 bases from V and 1 base from J, leaving 8 bases between. The length of the CDR3 is 15 residues. Germline assignment: CDR1 SGHAT and CDR2 FQNNGV.

This clone was seen more than once but under ten times. The sample has other DNA sequences that encode this CDR3 too. The chain is built from TRBV7-7 and TRBJ2-3; 8 nucleotides match TRBD1. The V segment lost 3 bases and the J segment 6 bases; nucleotides outside the gene matches: 5. This CDR3 has 14 residues. Germline values: CDR1 SSHAT, CDR2 FNYEAQ (reference sequence). CDR3 region: CASSLSGGADTQYF. CDR3 sequence (DNA): TGTGCCAGCAGCTTGTCAGGGGGCGCGGATACGCAGTATTTT.

This chain joins TRBV11-2 and TRBJ2-7; a weak D match, TRBD1 (5 bases). The CDR3 totals 11 residues. Deletions cut 6 bases from V and 6 bases from J, with 9 bases between. CDR1 is SGHAT, CDR2 FQNNGV, per germline. The CDR3 bases are TGTGCCAGCAGAAGGACACGCGAGCAGTACTTC. It codes for CASRRTREQYF.

This chain joins TRBV5-6 and TRBJ1-3; 7 nucleotides match TRBD1. The ends lost 4 bases at V and 0 bases at J; junction bases unmatched: 4. Germline CDR1 SGHDT, CDR2 YYEEEE. This CDR3 spans 15 amino acids. CDR3 amino acids: CASSPTGVSGNTIYF. The CDR3 DNA follows: TGTGCCAGCAGCCCTACAGGGGTCTCTGGAAACACCATATATTTT.

The table lists this clone with a count of one. The genes are TRBV6-4 and TRBJ1-1; no firm D call. Germline lookup yields CDR1 MRHNA and CDR2 SNTAGT. Trimming took 3 bases from V and 2 from J, leaving 10 bases between them. The CDR3 is 14 residues long. As DNA, the CDR3 is TGTGCCAGCAGTGAGGGCAGGAAAAACACTGAAGCTTTCTTT. This translates into CASSEGRKNTEAFF.

This chain joins TRBV10-1 and TRBJ1-6, with D unresolved. Germline assignment: CDR1 WNHNN and CDR2 SYGVQD (reference sequence). CDR3 length: 13 residues. V gave up 4 bases and J gave up 8 bases, with 9 bases separating them. CDR3 coding DNA: TGCGCCAGCAGTGTCCGGAACGATTCACCCCTCCACTTT. Its protein product is CASSVRNDSPLHF.

The gene calls are TRBV30 and TRBJ1-6; TRBD1 matches 8 bases. The germline V gene encodes CDR1 GTSNPN and CDR2 SVGIG (reference sequence). The J segment lost 7 bases and the V segment lost 1 base, leaving 3 bases of the junction unmatched. This CDR3 spans 14 amino acids. The CDR3 nucleotides read TGTGCCTGGAGTGGGGGGGACAGGAATTCACCCCTCCACTTT. It is translated as CAWSGGDRNSPLHF.

This clone was picked up a small number of times. This chain links TRBV28 with TRBJ2-7, with 13 bases identical to TRBD2. With 5 bases clipped from V and 0 bases from J, the junction kept 10 bases outside the gene matches. From germline, CDR1 is MDHEN and CDR2 SYDVKM. The length of the CDR3 is 18 residues. CDR3 amino acids: CASSEVGLAGRSSYEQYF. CDR3 DNA sequence: TGTGCCAGCAGTGAGGTGGGACTAGCGGGGAGGAGCTCCTACGAGCAGTACTTC.

The chain is built from TRBV5-1 and TRBJ1-1; weak D call: TRBD1 (5 bases). Germline lookup yields CDR1 SGHRS and CDR2 YFSETQ. Trimming cost V 0 bases and J 6 bases, with 12 bases left between them. The CDR3 totals 14 residues. CDR3 DNA sequence: TGCGCCAGCAGCTTGGGGGGGTTTTCATCTGAAGCTTTCTTT. Its translation: CASSLGGFSSEAFF.

This clone was observed a handful of times. The chain joins TRBV5-1 to TRBJ2-5; tentatively, D is TRBD1 (6 bases). This CDR3 is 13 amino acids long. Germline V lookup: CDR1 SGHRS, CDR2 YFSETQ. The V gene lost 0 bases and the J gene lost 5 bases, with 8 bases spanning the gap. The CDR3 protein is CASSLDRAETQYF. The CDR3 bases are TGCGCCAGCAGCTTGGACAGGGCCGAGACCCAGTACTTC.

The chain carries TRBV5-6 and TRBJ2-5, with 9 nucleotides matching TRBD1. The CDR3 loop spans 15 amino acids. The ends lost 4 bases at V and 5 bases at J; junction bases unmatched: 9. The V gene's germline CDR1 is SGHDT and CDR2 YYEEEE. Written as DNA, the CDR3 is TGTGCCAGCAGCGCGGACAGGGGTTCCGGGGAGACCCAGTACTTC. Its protein product is CASSADRGSGETQYF.

The J gene is TRBJ1-2, the V gene TRBV19; TRBD1 agrees at 8 bases. V shed 7 bases and J 4 bases; nucleotides not matched to a gene: 8. The germline gives CDR1 LNHDA, CDR2 SQIVND (reference sequence). The CDR3 is made up of 14 amino acids. This chain's CDR3 is CASTSGGAGYGYTF. Here the CDR3 DNA reads TGTGCCAGTACCTCAGGGGGCGCTGGCTATGGCTACACCTTC.

V gene TRBV7-9 combines with J gene TRBJ2-7; a weak D match, TRBD1 (6 bases). The CDR3 length is 11 residues. With 1 base removed from V and 8 bases from J, the gap between germline ends came to 6 bases. The germline V gene has CDR1 SEHNR and CDR2 FQNEAQ (reference sequence). CDR3 in DNA: TGTGCCAGCAGCTTAGGGGGGCAGCAGTACTTC. It is translated as CASSLGGQQYF.

The rearrangement joins TRBV5-1 to TRBJ2-1; no clear D. The CDR3 is made up of 13 amino acids. Germline assignment: CDR1 SGHRS and CDR2 YFSETQ. The V end was cut by 6 bases, the J end by 5 bases, with 12 bases between. This CDR3 reads CASNMAGNNEQFF. As DNA, the CDR3 is TGCGCCAGCAATATGGCAGGAAACAATGAGCAGTTCTTC.

The chain couples TRBV6-5 to TRBJ2-5; 7 bases align to TRBD1. The J call may be wrong; the DNA end is better matched by TRBJ2-7. This CDR3 comprises 13 residues. Germline V lookup: CDR1 MNHEY, CDR2 SVGAGI. CDR3 sequence (DNA): TGTGCCAGCAGTTTGGGACAGTCCTACGAGCAGTACTTC. This encodes CASSLGQSYEQYF.

The V gene is TRBV5-1, the J gene TRBJ2-3; 10 positions agree with TRBD1. This CDR3 spans 15 amino acids. Germline CDR1 SGHRS, CDR2 YFSETQ. V was pared by 4 bases and J by 1 base, with 3 bases of the junction left unmatched. The chain's CDR3 is CASSRTGGGTDTQYF. The DNA of the CDR3 is TGCGCCAGCAGCCGGACAGGGGGGGGCACAGATACGCAGTATTTT. Using reference TRBV5-1 and TRBJ2-3 for the parts outside the CDR3, the full variable domain is KAGVTQTPRYLIKTRGQQVTLSCSPISGHRSVSWYQQTPGQGLQFLFEYFSETQRNKGNFPGRFSGRQFSNSRSEMNVSTLELGDSALYLCASSRTGGGTDTQYFGPGTRLTVL.

This chain uses TRBV11-2 with TRBJ2-2, with TRBD1 as a possible D gene (5 bases). The CDR3 spans 13 residues. The germline gives CDR1 SGHAT, CDR2 FQNNGV. V shed 5 bases and J shed 6 bases, with 10 bases lying between them. CDR3 bases: TGTGCCAGCAGCCCGGGCAGGGCCGGGGAGCTGTTTTTT. It is translated as CASSPGRAGELFF.

The chain couples TRBV27 to TRBJ1-1; TRBD1 might be the D (5 bases). The CDR3 sequence is 16 residues long. V lost 9 bases to trimming and J lost 1 base, with 21 bases between them. The germline CDR1 and CDR2 sequences are MNHEY and SMNVEV (reference sequence). CDR3 in DNA: TGTGCCAGTCGTCTACTGACAGCCCTTCGGAACACTGAAGCTTTCTTT. As protein: CASRLLTALRNTEAFF.

This chain uses TRBV5-6 with TRBJ1-3; D ambiguous. Germline V gene lookup returns CDR1 SGHDT and CDR2 YYEEEE. This CDR3 region has 12 residues. The germline V and J ends were trimmed by 0 bases and 5 bases, with 3 bases remaining between them. The CDR3 spells CASSLDRNTIYF. In DNA, the CDR3 is TGTGCCAGCAGCTTGGATCGAAACACCATATATTTT.

The genes are TRBV10-2 and TRBJ2-3; D unresolved. There are 12 residues in the CDR3. The V gene lost 4 bases and the J gene lost 6 bases, with 8 bases spanning the gap. The germline V gene encodes CDR1 WSHSY and CDR2 SAAADI. CDR3 residues: CASSGMRDTQYF. CDR3 nucleotide sequence: TGCGCCAGCAGTGGGATGCGGGATACGCAGTATTTT.

The V gene is TRBV5-5, the J gene TRBJ2-4; D call uncertain. Trimming removed 0 bases from V and 8 bases from J, with 9 bases in between. CDR1 is SGHKS, CDR2 YYEKEE, per germline (reference sequence). CDR3 size: 13 residues. CDR3 region: CASSLAGVDIQYF. The CDR3 bases are TGTGCCAGCAGCTTGGCAGGTGTAGACATTCAGTACTTC.

J is TRBJ2-1 and V is TRBV21-1; the DNA was not used to check the table's D call, TRBD2. TRBV21-1 is reported as a pseudogene. CDR3 length: 19 amino acids. The CDR3 region has the DNA TGTGCCAGCAGCCTAAATTACGGGCCCCGGTCATGGAGGGAAAATGAGCAGTTCTTC. Amino acid sequence: CASSLNYGPRSWRENEQFF.

This clone has more than one count but fewer than ten. The chain recombines TRBV6-5 with TRBJ1-4; D is uncertain. CDR3 length: 15 residues. V gave up 1 base and J gave up 8 bases, with 14 bases separating them. Germline V CDR1 and CDR2: MNHEY, SVGAGI. CDR3 amino acids: CASSYYTGVGEKLFF. CDR3 in DNA: TGTGCCAGCAGTTACTATACCGGGGTAGGGGAAAAACTGTTTTTT.

This clone came up a few times. The J gene is TRBJ2-3, the V gene TRBV6-1; 13 nucleotides align to TRBD2. The CDR3 runs to 14 residues. V lost 10 bases and J lost 4; bases outside the gene matches: 5. Germline V gene lookup returns CDR1 MNHNS and CDR2 SASEGT. CDR3 protein: CANRLAGGPDTQYF. CDR3 DNA: TGTGCCAACCGACTAGCGGGGGGTCCAGATACGCAGTATTTT.

CDR3 sequence: CASEGDIGFEQYF. CDR3 in DNA: TGTGCCAGCGAGGGGGACATCGGCTTTGAGCAGTACTTC. The chain uses TRBV2 and TRBJ2-7; possible D gene TRBD1, 6 bases. The CDR3 extends over 13 amino acids. CDR1 and CDR2 from the germline V gene are SNHLY and FYNNEI. V lost 8 bases and J lost 7, with 18 bases in between.

The chain carries TRBV6-5 and TRBJ2-2; D not certain. The V gene's germline CDR1 is MNHEY and CDR2 SVGAGI. The length of the CDR3 is 12 residues. Trimming pared 4 bases from V and 8 bases from J, leaving 8 bases between. CDR3 DNA sequence: TGTGCCAGCAGTTCCCGGTTGGGGGAGCTGTTTTTT. Amino acids: CASSSRLGELFF.

The rearrangement links TRBV5-1 to TRBJ1-5, with a weak D call TRBD1 (6 bases). CDR3 length: 15 amino acids. Germline V lookup: CDR1 SGHRS, CDR2 YFSETQ. V lost 4 bases and J 0 bases, leaving 11 bases between the germline ends. CDR3 protein: CASSPLGHSNQPQHF. For the CDR3, the DNA is TGCGCCAGCAGCCCGTTGGGACATAGCAATCAGCCCCAGCATTTT.